This T cell receptor beta chain came from a study of CD8+ T cells in alopecia areata (dated by TCRdb to 2017 to 2018). About the full investigation: Treated patients were enrolled in an open-label pilot trial of oral tofacitinib at 5 to 10 mg twice daily for moderate-to-severe alopecia areata. Patients received tofacitinib for 6 to 18 months and were then followed off drug for 6 months to check for delayed response and recurrence. The study used high-throughput TCRbeta sequencing to examine T cell clonal expansion in alopecia areata, in both the C3H/HeJ mouse model and human patients. Human TCRbeta sequencing covered scalp tissue and sorted CD4+ and CD8+ peripheral blood T cells from patchy and totalis/universalis alopecia areata patients and healthy controls. Biopsies were taken from tofacitinib-treated patients at baseline and at 4 and 24 weeks of treatment, and a later scalp biopsy was taken in several of the tofacitinib-treated patients. Scalp clonality was compared across normal scalp (n=4), patchy alopecia areata scalp (n=8), and alopecia totalis/universalis scalp (n=8). RNA was extracted with the PAXgene miRNA kit for fixed scalp, the miRNeasy kit for PBMCs, and the RNeasy kit for mouse skin. TCRbeta CDR3 regions were amplified by immunoSEQ multiplex PCR with 35 Vbeta forward and 13 Jbeta reverse primers. Findings and caveats that apply to the study as a whole: Compared with mice, TCR sequences shared between patients were less clear, possibly partly because of HLA diversity across the patient population. Resident alphabeta T cells in normal human skin are also sequenced, complicating scalp TCR repertoire analysis, unlike mouse skin dominated by gammadelta T cells. Higher clonality and more expanded CD8+ clones were observed in lesional scalp than in normal scalp, particularly in alopecia totalis/universalis, a finding suggestive of antigenic drive.

The CDR1 and CDR2 encoded by the germline V gene (reference sequence) are SEHNR and FQNEAQ. V has 1 base trimmed and J has 6 bases trimmed; junction bases matching no gene number 5. From the cysteine up to the phenylalanine, the CDR3 has a length of 14 residues. The retained sequence is limited to the CDR3, 42 bases, with the frame set at the first base. The sample's time point label is to be understood as: baseline before oral tofacitinib. Lesional scalp punch biopsies and peripheral blood were obtained from alopecia areata patients. Human scalp biopsies were fixed immediately in PAXgene tissue containers. In the case of this clone: No antigen is known for it. No base quality information exists; no much larger clone differs at one position.

Library generation was performed with the immunoSEQ multiplex PCR assay. To provide template for TCR sequencing, every sample had RNA extracted and reverse transcribed into cDNA. First-strand cDNA was synthesized using SuperScript III with a 2:1 mix of oligo-dT and random hexamers. A synthetic immune receptor repertoire was used to gauge amplification bias, and whatever bias remained was removed computationally. The authors' analysis ran thus. Raw reads were preprocessed for error removal, and CDR3 was defined according to IMGT conventions as running from the conserved cysteine to phenylalanine. To get clonality, Shannon entropy was normalized by log2 of the number of productive unique TCRs and the result was subtracted from 1. Whether each scalp clone was CD4 or CD8 was inferred by checking scalp TCRbeta sequences against the CD4 and CD8 repertoires from sorted blood. TCRdb took this table from immuneACCESS and kept in-frame rearrangements with V and J called. Such tables lack part of the clones; where checked against another copy, unresolved V genes explain under half of the gap, and the rest is unexplained. D and trimming come from the DNA, and the V and J calls and clone size come from that table. This sample comprises under 20,000 clones, around 66% of them detected only once. More than 6% of the sample rests with the top ten.

The sequencing used skin, collected at week 0. This TCR came from a human donor with alopecia areata. The sequence joins TRBV7-9 to TRBJ2-7; 8 bases in between match TRBD2. Here the CDR3 is given as CASSLGRGVSEQYF. The DNA is TGTGCCAGCAGCTTAGGGCGGGGGGTAAGCGAGCAGTACTTC.